This T cell receptor beta chain emerged from a study of shared clonotypes between healthy human individuals. Per germline, CDR1 GTSNPN and CDR2 SVGIG (reference sequence). This CDR3 region has 14 residues. Trimming took 4 bases from V and 0 from J, leaving 13 bases between them. The naive CD8 population came from CD45RO-negative cells selected for CCR7, without terminally differentiated effector memory CD45RA+ cells. It was at deep level that the assay was run. Here immunoSEQ multiplex PCR was the method, and the copy in TCRdb shows in-frame clones only, minus some. The sample shows hundreds of thousands of clones, roughly 98% of them seen only once.

The genes are TRBV30 and TRBJ2-7, with D maybe TRBD2 (6 bases). Sequencing used naive CD8+ T cells sorted from blood. This clonotype was obtained from a young man in good health. CDR3 amino acids: CAWTGAGTSYEQYF. CDR3 bases: TGTGCCTGGACGGGAGCAGGGACCTCCTACGAGCAGTACTTC.